This entry is about one T cell receptor (beta chain). A much more abundant neighbour one base away suggests this may be a read error. Looked up from germline, CDR1 is SGHVT and CDR2 is SQSDAQ. CDR3 size: 21 residues. The J segment lost 3 bases and the V segment lost 5 bases, leaving 16 bases of the junction unmatched. This record belongs to a study of breast tumors, draining lymph nodes, adjacent tissues. Samples came from axillary lymph nodes draining the breast cancer. TCRdb ran MiXCR on the multiplex PCR reads and lists one entry per CDR3 protein. This sample carries fewer than 200,000 distinct CDR3 sequences, roughly a third of them seen once, and the ten largest clones take approximately 4.3%.

The chain employs TRBV7-4 and TRBJ2-2, with TRBD2 identical over 15 bases. The source is a female donor with breast cancer. Some clones in this sample may be carry-over from other donors' samples. Material: axillary lymph node tissue. CDR3 region: CASSRLDWEGLAGGDTGELFF. The CDR3 nucleotides are TGTGCCAGCAGCCGCCTTGACTGGGAGGGACTAGCGGGGGGCGACACCGGGGAGCTGTTTTTT.